The sequence of this TCR beta chain was determined in a study of early T cells in non-severe SARS-CoV-2 infection. Study as a whole: Unpaired chains resulted from sequencing bulk RNA of unsorted whole blood.

The V gene lost 5 bases and the J gene lost 2 bases, with 16 bases spanning the gap. Germline V gives CDR1 SGHVS, CDR2 FNYEAQ. The CDR3 covers 15 residues. In its sample, this clonotype was seen many times. TCRdb re-called the 5' RACE reads with MiXCR, one entry per CDR3 protein. This sample has some 85,000 distinct CDR3 sequences; about an eighth occur once, and the top ten carry under 1.5%. The source of this sequence is an adult who was a healthcare worker with PCR-confirmed SARS-CoV-2 infection or an uninfected control (not recorded which). Sequencing used whole blood. The rearrangement uses TRBV7-6 and TRBJ2-7; D is uncertain. The CDR3: CASSPSLAVPYEQYF. Here the CDR3 DNA reads TGTGCCAGCAGCCCGTCCCTGGCGGTCCCCTACGAGCAGTACTTC.